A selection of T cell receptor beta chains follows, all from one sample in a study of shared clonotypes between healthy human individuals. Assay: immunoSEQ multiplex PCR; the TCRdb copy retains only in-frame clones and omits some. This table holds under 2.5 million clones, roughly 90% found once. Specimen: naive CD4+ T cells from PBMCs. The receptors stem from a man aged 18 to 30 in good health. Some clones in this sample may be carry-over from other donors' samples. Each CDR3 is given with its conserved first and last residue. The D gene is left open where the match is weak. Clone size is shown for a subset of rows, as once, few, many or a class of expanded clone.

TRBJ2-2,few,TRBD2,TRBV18,CASSQEAGGTTGELFF,TGTGCCAGCTCACAAGAGGCGGGAGGAACGACCGGGGAGCTGTTTTTT
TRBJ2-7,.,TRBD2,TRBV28,CASSTPGLNYEQYF,TGTGCCAGCAGCACCCCGGGACTAAACTACGAGCAGTACTTC
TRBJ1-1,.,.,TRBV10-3,CAIRKDNNFGNTEAFF,TGTGCCATCAGAAAAGACAACAATTTCGGGAACACTGAAGCTTTCTTT
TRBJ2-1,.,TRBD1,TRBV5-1,CASSTRPGQGYNEQFF,TGCGCCAGCAGCACACGTCCGGGACAGGGATACAATGAGCAGTTCTTC
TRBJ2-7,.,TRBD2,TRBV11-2,CASSLVAGGTVSYEQYF,TGTGCCAGCAGCTTAGTTGCGGGGGGGACCGTTTCCTACGAGCAGTACTTC
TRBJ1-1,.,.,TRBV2,CASSEGLRLGATAFF,TGTGCCAGCAGTGAAGGACTTAGGCTGGGGGCGACGGCTTTCTTT
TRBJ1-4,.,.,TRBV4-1,CASSQGASGRVYEKLFF,TGCGCCAGCAGCCAAGGAGCTTCGGGGAGGGTTTATGAAAAACTGTTTTTT
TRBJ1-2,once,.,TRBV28,CASSFDSGVRVYGYTF,TGTGCCAGCAGTTTCGATTCCGGGGTACGGGTCTATGGCTACACCTTC
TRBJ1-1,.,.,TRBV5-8,CASSTRTAHTEAFF,TGTGCCAGCAGCACGAGGACAGCGCACACTGAAGCTTTCTTT
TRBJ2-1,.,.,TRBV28,CASSFRVWGEQFF,TGTGCCAGCAGTTTCAGGGTGTGGGGTGAGCAGTTCTTC
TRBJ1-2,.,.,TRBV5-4,CASSLGTASDGYTF,TGTGCCAGCAGCTTAGGCACTGCGTCGGATGGCTACACCTTC
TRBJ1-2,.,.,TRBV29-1,CSVEYPLNYGYTF,TGCAGCGTTGAATACCCGCTGAACTATGGCTACACCTTC
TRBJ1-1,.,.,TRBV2,CASTLQVRTEAFF,TGTGCCAGCACTCTCCAGGTGAGGACTGAAGCTTTCTTT
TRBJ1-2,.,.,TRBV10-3,CAISAPDREYGYTF,TGTGCCATCAGTGCCCCGGACAGAGAGTATGGCTACACCTTC
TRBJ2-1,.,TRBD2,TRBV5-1,CASSLTTSGRPGFEQFF,TGCGCCAGCAGCTTGACGACTAGCGGGAGGCCAGGCTTTGAGCAGTTCTTC
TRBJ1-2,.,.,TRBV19,CASSIVRVQRSYGYTF,TGTGCCAGTAGTATTGTGAGAGTCCAGCGATCGTATGGCTACACCTTC
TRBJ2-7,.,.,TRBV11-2,CASSWTDGGQYEQYF,TGTGCCAGCAGCTGGACGGACGGGGGTCAGTACGAGCAGTACTTC
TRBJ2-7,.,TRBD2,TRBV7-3,CASSPGLESEQYF,TGTGCCAGCAGCCCGGGACTAGAATCCGAGCAGTACTTC
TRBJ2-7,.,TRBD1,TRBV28,CASSSPGQGGGEQYF,TGTGCCAGCAGCTCTCCGGGACAGGGTGGGGGAGAGCAGTACTTC
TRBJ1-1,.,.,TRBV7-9,CASSFAGNTEAFF,TGTGCCAGCAGCTTTGCGGGGAACACTGAAGCTTTCTTT
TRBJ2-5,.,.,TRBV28,CASYSRGETQYF,TGTGCCAGCTACAGCCGTGGGGAGACCCAGTACTTC
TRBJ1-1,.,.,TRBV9,CASSGDYRAEAFF,TGTGCCAGCAGCGGAGACTACCGGGCTGAAGCTTTCTTT
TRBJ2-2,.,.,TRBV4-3,CASSPDGTANTGKLFF,TGCGCCAGCAGCCCCGACGGGACTGCGAACACCGGGAAGCTGTTTTTT
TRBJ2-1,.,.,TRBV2,CASSARGRVSYNEQFF,TGTGCCAGCAGTGCCCGGGGGCGCGTCTCCTACAATGAGCAGTTCTTC
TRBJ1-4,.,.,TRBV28,CASSQRDGDEKLFF,TGTGCCAGCAGTCAACGGGACGGGGATGAAAAACTGTTTTTT
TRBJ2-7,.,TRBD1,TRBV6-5,CASSPHGTAYEQYF,TGTGCCAGCAGTCCCCACGGGACAGCCTACGAGCAGTACTTC
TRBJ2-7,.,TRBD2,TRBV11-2,CASSSPRLAGRYEQYF,TGTGCCAGCAGCTCCCCCCGGCTAGCGGGAAGATACGAGCAGTACTTC
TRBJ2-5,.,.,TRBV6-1,CASSEGGAGETQYF,TGTGCCAGCAGTGAAGGAGGGGCCGGGGAGACCCAGTACTTC
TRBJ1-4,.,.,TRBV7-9,CASSFLRARQVNEKLFF,TGTGCCAGCAGCTTCCTCCGGGCAAGGCAGGTTAATGAAAAACTGTTTTTT
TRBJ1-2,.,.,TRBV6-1,CASSELGTYYGYTF,TGTGCCAGCAGTGAGCTAGGGACCTACTATGGCTACACCTTC
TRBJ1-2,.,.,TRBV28,CASSLTTRDGYTF,TGTGCCAGCAGTTTAACTACCAGAGATGGCTACACCTTC
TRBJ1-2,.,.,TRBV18,CASSALAGYTF,TGTGCCAGCTCAGCCCTCGCTGGCTACACCTTC
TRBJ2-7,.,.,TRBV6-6,CASSGQGREQYF,TGTGCCAGCAGTGGCCAGGGTCGCGAGCAGTACTTC
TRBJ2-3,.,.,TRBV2,CASRVTSWGTDTQYF,TGTGCCAGCAGGGTTACTAGTTGGGGCACAGATACGCAGTATTTT
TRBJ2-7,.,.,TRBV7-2,CASSYLASDHYEQYF,TGTGCCAGCAGCTACCTAGCGTCGGATCACTACGAGCAGTACTTC
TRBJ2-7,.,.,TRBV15,CATSRGLSLEQYF,TGTGCCACCAGCAGAGGTCTTTCCCTGGAGCAGTACTTC
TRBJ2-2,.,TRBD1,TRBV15,CATSREQGYTGELFF,TGTGCCACCAGCAGAGAACAGGGGTACACCGGGGAGCTGTTTTTT
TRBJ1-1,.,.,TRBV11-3,CASSLEMNTEAFF,TGTGCCAGCAGCTTAGAGATGAACACTGAAGCTTTCTTT
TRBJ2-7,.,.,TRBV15,CATSREEEQYF,TGTGCCACCAGCAGAGAGGAGGAGCAGTACTTC
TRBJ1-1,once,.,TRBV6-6,CASSYAATNTEAFF,TGTGCCAGCAGTTACGCCGCCACGAACACTGAAGCTTTCTTT
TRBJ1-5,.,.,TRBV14,CASSQAGAGNQPQHF,TGTGCCAGCAGCCAAGCGGGGGCGGGCAATCAGCCCCAGCATTTT
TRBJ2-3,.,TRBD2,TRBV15,CATSTGLAGATDTQYF,TGTGCCACCAGCACTGGACTAGCGGGAGCGACAGATACGCAGTATTTT
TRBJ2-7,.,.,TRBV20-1,CSASNRHEQYF,TGCAGTGCTAGCAACAGGCACGAGCAGTACTTC
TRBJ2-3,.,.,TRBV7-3,CASSLTGTQYF,TGTGCCAGCAGCCTTACAGGGACGCAGTATTTT
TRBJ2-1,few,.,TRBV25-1,CASSLPASYNEQFF,TGTGCCAGCAGTCTACCGGCCTCATACAATGAGCAGTTCTTC
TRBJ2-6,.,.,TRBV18,CASSRAGANVLTF,TGTGCCAGCTCAAGGGCTGGGGCCAACGTCCTGACTTTC
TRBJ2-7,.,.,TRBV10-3,CAISESKGLYEQYF,TGTGCCATCAGTGAGTCAAAGGGCCTTTACGAGCAGTACTTC
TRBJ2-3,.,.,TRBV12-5,CASGFAEPQYF,TGTGCTAGTGGTTTCGCGGAGCCGCAGTATTTT
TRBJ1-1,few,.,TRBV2,CASQGNTEAFF,TGTGCCAGCCAGGGGAACACTGAAGCTTTCTTT
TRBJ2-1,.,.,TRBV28,CASSFFNEQFF,TGTGCCAGCAGTTTTTTCAATGAGCAGTTCTTC
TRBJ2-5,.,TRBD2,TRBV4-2,CASSQDGGAPNQETQYF,TGTGCCAGCAGCCAAGACGGGGGGGCCCCCAACCAAGAGACCCAGTACTTC
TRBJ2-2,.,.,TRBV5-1,CASSPGVGLTGELFF,TGCGCCAGCAGCCCGGGTGTGGGGCTCACCGGGGAGCTGTTTTTT
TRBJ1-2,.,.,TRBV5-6,CASSLWPVNYGYTF,TGTGCCAGCAGCTTGTGGCCGGTTAACTATGGCTACACCTTC
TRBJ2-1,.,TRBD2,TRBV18,CASSSTSGANEQFF,TGTGCCAGCTCCTCGACTAGCGGGGCCAATGAGCAGTTCTTC
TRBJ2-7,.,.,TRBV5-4,CASSLGTSLSYEQYF,TGTGCCAGCAGCCTCGGGACATCCCTCTCCTACGAGCAGTACTTC